This TCR beta chain was documented in a study of T-cell memory formation after mild COVID-19. Germline V gene lookup returns CDR1 MDHEN and CDR2 SYDVKM. This CDR3 has 15 residues. Trimming pared 5 bases from V and 6 bases from J, leaving 18 bases between. TCRdb ran MiXCR on the 5' RACE reads and lists one entry per CDR3 protein. The sample has 250,000 or so distinct CDR3 sequences, roughly 18% seen once; the top ten hold more than 20%. Material: PBMCs or a T cell subset sorted from them (not recorded which). The V call is TRBV28, the J call TRBJ2-3, with D perhaps TRBD1 or TRBD2 (7 bases each). The receptor was derived from a man between 18 and 29 years old who had mild COVID-19 (a few samples of this study predate the infection). Cell type and time point are not known. Here the CDR3 reads CASSAPGGGVDTQYF. DNA of the CDR3: TGTGCCAGCAGTGCGCCAGGGGGAGGGGTGGATACGCAGTATTTT.